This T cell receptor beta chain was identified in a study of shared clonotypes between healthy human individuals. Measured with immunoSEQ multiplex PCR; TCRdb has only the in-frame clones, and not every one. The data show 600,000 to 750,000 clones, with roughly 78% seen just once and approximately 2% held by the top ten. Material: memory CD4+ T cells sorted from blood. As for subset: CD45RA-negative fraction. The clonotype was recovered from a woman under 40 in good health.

CDR3 sequence: CASSNRGLATEAFF. Here the CDR3 DNA reads TGTGCCAGTAGTAACAGGGGGCTGGCCACTGAAGCTTTCTTT. V usage is TRBV19 and J usage is TRBJ1-1; TRBD1 agrees at 9 bases. CDR1 and CDR2 from the germline V gene are LNHDA and SQIVND (reference sequence). The CDR3 consists of 14 residues. V trimming: 4 bases; J trimming: 4 bases; junction bases outside the gene matches: 4.